Listed here are 21 T cell receptor beta chains from one sample, sequenced in a study of blood T cell repertoires in COVID-19. Profiled with immunoSEQ multiplex PCR; TCRdb holds only in-frame clones, not every one. The repertoire holds 140,000 or so clones, about 77% seen once, with roughly 4.3% in the top ten. The sequencing sample was made of peripheral blood. These receptors were obtained from a man aged 55 to 70 with acute or convalescent COVID-19.

The V gene is TRBV3-1 (or the pseudogene TRBV3-2), the J gene TRBJ2-2; maybe TRBD1 (6 bases). Germline values: CDR1 LGHDT, CDR2 YNNKEL (reference sequence). The CDR3 consists of 15 residues. Trimming took 1 base from V and 5 from J, leaving 11 bases between them. CDR3 residues: CASSQGQGWTGELFF. Here the CDR3 DNA reads TGTGCCAGCAGCCAAGGCCAGGGGTGGACCGGGGAGCTGTTTTTT.

The chain employs TRBV3-1 (or the pseudogene TRBV3-2) and TRBJ2-7; the D gene is possibly TRBD2 (6 bases). The germline V and J ends were trimmed by 4 bases and 6 bases, with 13 bases remaining between them. The germline V gene encodes CDR1 LGHDT and CDR2 YNNKEL (reference sequence). The CDR3 has 13 amino acids. The CDR3 region is CASSLGGSSEQYF. DNA of the CDR3: TGTGCCAGCAGCCTGGGGGGAAGCAGCGAGCAGTACTTC.

The chain is built from TRBV7-2 and TRBJ2-7; D is undetermined. Germline CDR1 reads SGHTA; CDR2 reads FQGNSA. V was cut by 5 bases and J by 5 bases, with 16 bases left in between. The CDR3 length is 14 residues. This CDR3 is CASSPRVSSDEQYF. In nucleotides, the CDR3 is TGTGCCAGCAGCCCCCGGGTGAGCTCTGACGAGCAGTACTTC. Full variable domain (remainder filled in from reference TRBV7-2 and TRBJ2-7): GAGVSQSPSNKVTEKGKDVELRCDPISGHTALYWYRQSLGQGLEFLIYFQGNSAPDKSGLPSDRFSAERTGGSVSTLTIQRTQQEDSAVYLCASSPRVSSDEQYFGPGTRLTVT.

The chain is built from TRBV6-5 and TRBJ1-5, with a tentative D call TRBD1 (6 bases). The CDR3 has 15 residues. Germline CDR1 is MNHEY and CDR2 is SVGAGI. V shed 5 bases and J shed 5 bases, with 16 bases lying between them. The chain's CDR3 is CASSRQAGTDQPQHF. The CDR3, as DNA: TGTGCCAGCAGTAGACAGGCAGGCACCGATCAGCCCCAGCATTTT.

The chain employs TRBV6-1 and TRBJ2-7, with 8 bases identical to TRBD2. With 3 bases clipped from V and 3 bases from J, the junction kept 7 bases outside the gene matches. Per the germline V gene, CDR1 is MNHNS and CDR2 is SASEGT. This CDR3 comprises 15 residues. CDR3 region: CASSDNAGGFYEQYF. The CDR3, as DNA: TGTGCCAGCAGTGATAATGCGGGAGGCTTCTACGAGCAGTACTTC.

This sequence joins TRBV19 and TRBJ1-5, with TRBD1 identical over 9 bases. CDR1 and CDR2 from the germline V gene are LNHDA and SQIVND (reference sequence). The CDR3 sequence is 16 residues long. Trimming took 7 bases from V and 6 from J; bases not matched to a gene: 13. The CDR3 region is CASKGYDRGRTQPQHF. CDR3 sequence (DNA): TGTGCCAGTAAAGGATACGACAGGGGGAGAACTCAGCCCCAGCATTTT.

The chain uses TRBV27 and TRBJ2-1; D may be TRBD2 (6 bases). The CDR3 is made up of 13 amino acids. Per the germline V gene, CDR1 is MNHEY and CDR2 is SMNVEV (reference sequence). V shed 2 bases and J shed 10 bases, with 12 bases lying between them. CDR3 amino acids: CASSLEGGWEQFF. The CDR3 DNA follows: TGTGCCAGCAGTTTAGAGGGAGGTTGGGAGCAGTTCTTC.

The CDR3 DNA reads as TGTGCCAGCTCACCAGTTTCGGGATCGAACAATGAGCAGTTCTTC. Translation: CASSPVSGSNNEQFF. This sequence joins TRBV18 and TRBJ2-1; possibly TRBD2 for D (5 bases). V was shortened by 2 bases and J by 5 bases, with 13 bases between the two germline ends. Per the germline V gene, CDR1 is KGHSH and CDR2 is LQKENI. The CDR3 runs 15 residues.

The chain joins TRBV3-1 (or the pseudogene TRBV3-2) to TRBJ2-1; D is ambiguous. The CDR3 length is 14 residues. Germline V lookup: CDR1 LGHDT, CDR2 YNNKEL (reference sequence). The V gene lost 0 bases and the J gene lost 3 bases, with 6 bases spanning the gap. CDR3 coding DNA: TGTGCCAGCAGCCAAGATTTAAACTACAATGAGCAGTTCTTC. This sequence encodes CASSQDLNYNEQFF.

This clone has just a few counts. This chain connects TRBV9 to TRBJ2-5; 11 positions match TRBD2. Germline trimming cut 0 bases from V and 5 bases from J; bases unmatched to any gene: 6. The CDR3 covers 16 residues. Germline CDR1 is SGDLS and CDR2 is YYNGEE. Here the CDR3 DNA reads TGTGCCAGCAGCGTAGATCGGGGACTAGCGGCGGAGACCCAGTACTTC. This codes for CASSVDRGLAAETQYF.

The chain employs TRBV2 and TRBJ2-1; tentatively, D is TRBD2 (6 bases). The CDR3 totals 15 residues. In germline, CDR1 is SNHLY, CDR2 FYNNEI. Trimming stripped 6 bases from V and 0 bases from J, with 12 bases between. CDR3 region: CASRPGSSSYNEQFF. CDR3 sequence (DNA): TGTGCCAGCAGGCCCGGGAGTAGCTCCTACAATGAGCAGTTCTTC.

The chain links TRBV18 to TRBJ2-7; 7 positions match TRBD1. Trimming cost V 3 bases and J 1 base; bases outside gene matches: 3. The CDR3 has 14 residues. Germline V gives CDR1 KGHSH, CDR2 LQKENI. CDR3: CASSPRDSSYEQYF. In nucleotides, the CDR3 is TGTGCCAGCTCACCGAGGGACAGTTCCTACGAGCAGTACTTC.

This clone appeared a few times. The V gene is TRBV5-1, the J gene TRBJ1-1; TRBD1 aligns across 7 bases. This CDR3 contains 15 residues. Germline CDR1 and CDR2: SGHRS and YFSETQ. V gave up 0 bases and J gave up 7 bases; unmatched junction bases: 9. DNA for the CDR3: TGCGCCAGCAGCTTGGCTGGACAGGCCGCACTTGAAGCTTTCTTT. Encoded protein: CASSLAGQAALEAFF.

The J gene is TRBJ2-1, the V gene TRBV6-5, with 10 nucleotides matching TRBD1. V was pared by 0 bases and J by 6 bases, with 2 bases of the junction left unmatched. The length of the CDR3 is 15 residues. CDR1 and CDR2 (germline): MNHEY, SVGAGI. CDR3 loop: CASSYSGQGINEQFF. As DNA, the CDR3 is TGTGCCAGCAGTTACTCGGGACAGGGGATCAATGAGCAGTTCTTC.

The V gene is TRBV11-2, the J gene TRBJ2-7, with D perhaps TRBD2 (6 bases). The CDR3 extends over 15 amino acids. Germline values: CDR1 SGHAT, CDR2 FQNNGV. Trimming stripped 3 bases from V and 0 bases from J, with 12 bases between. CDR3 residues: CASSFGTGSSYEQYF. CDR3 nucleotide sequence: TGTGCCAGCAGCTTCGGTACCGGGAGCTCCTACGAGCAGTACTTC.

This chain connects TRBV6-5 to TRBJ2-5, with TRBD1 matching 9 bases. V dropped 4 bases and J dropped 5; count of bases not matched to a gene: 11. Germline loops: CDR1 MNHEY, CDR2 SVGAGI. This CDR3 comprises 16 residues. The CDR3 reads CASSSTLQGAGETQYF. Written as DNA, the CDR3 is TGTGCCAGCAGTTCCACACTACAGGGGGCGGGGGAGACCCAGTACTTC.

The chain uses TRBV5-6 and TRBJ1-4, with 8 bases identical to TRBD1. Germline trimming cut 1 base from V and 4 bases from J; bases unmatched to any gene: 3. This CDR3 is 15 amino acids long. Germline CDR1 and CDR2: SGHDT and YYEEEE. The CDR3 sequence is CASSLWDRSNEKLFF. In nucleotides, the CDR3 is TGTGCCAGCAGCTTGTGGGACAGGAGTAATGAAAAACTGTTTTTT.

About this clone: One end of the junction varies from germline; a read error may be responsible. The J gene is TRBJ2-1, the V gene TRBV4-1; D may be TRBD1 (5 bases). The CDR3 has 15 residues. Germline CDR1 and CDR2: MGHRA and YSYEKL. CDR3: CASSQVGVALNEQFF. The CDR3 nucleotides are TGCGCCAGCAGTCAAGTAGGGGTGGCTCTGAATGAGCAGTTCTTC.

The rearrangement uses TRBV5-1 and TRBJ1-1; D remains ambiguous. The V end was cut by 1 base, the J end by 0 bases, with 4 bases between. CDR3 length: 13 amino acids. CDR1 and CDR2 from the germline V gene are SGHRS and YFSETQ. CDR3 sequence reads: CASSLNMNTEAFF. As DNA, the CDR3 is TGCGCCAGCAGCTTGAACATGAACACTGAAGCTTTCTTT.

V is TRBV5-1 and J is TRBJ2-3; D perhaps matches TRBD1 (5 bases). In germline, CDR1 is SGHRS, CDR2 YFSETQ. Trimming stripped 3 bases from V and 0 bases from J, with 14 bases between. This CDR3 comprises 16 residues. In DNA, the CDR3 is TGCGCCAGCAGCTGGGGATGGGGCCATAGCACAGATACGCAGTATTTT. This sequence encodes CASSWGWGHSTDTQYF.

The rearrangement joins TRBV29-1 to TRBJ2-5; possible D gene TRBD1, 6 bases. Germline CDR1 reads SQVTM; CDR2 reads ANQGSEA. The V and J ends lost 2 bases and 1 base respectively, with 8 bases between them. The CDR3 is 13 residues long. In DNA, the CDR3 is TGCAGCGTTGAAAGGGGGATCCAAGAGACCCAGTACTTC. It specifies CSVERGIQETQYF.